Below are 23 T cell receptor beta chains sequenced from a single sample in a study of control samples from healthy donors and cancer patients. Clones were read by immunoSEQ multiplex PCR, and TCRdb kept only the in-frame ones, dropping some. The repertoire holds approximately 100,000 clones, roughly 90% seen once, with around 3% in the top ten. Material for sequencing was blood. The receptors come from a human donor in good health. The donor label of this sample is uncertain.

In this sample, this clone turned up once. The V gene is TRBV2, the J gene TRBJ2-6; D is undetermined. V was shortened by 3 bases and J by 1 base, with 7 bases between the two germline ends. This CDR3 is built from 15 residues. Per germline, CDR1 SNHLY and CDR2 FYNNEI. Here the CDR3 DNA reads TGTGCCAGCAGTGAGACTCCGTCTGGGGCCAACGTCCTGACTTTC. It yields the protein CASSETPSGANVLTF.

The DNA for the CDR3 is TGCGCCAGCAGCTTGGAAGGGAGTTTCGAGACCCAGTACTTC. Translated: CASSLEGSFETQYF. The gene calls are TRBV5-1 and TRBJ2-5; tentative D call: TRBD2 (5 bases). The CDR3 sequence is 14 residues long. The germline V and J ends were trimmed by 0 bases and 5 bases, with 11 bases remaining between them. Germline-derived CDR1 and CDR2 are SGHRS and YFSETQ.

This chain joins TRBV5-4 and TRBJ2-1, with TRBD1 matching over 10 bases. This CDR3 spans 14 amino acids. Germline lookup yields CDR1 SGHNT and CDR2 YYREEE (reference sequence). V shed 4 bases and J 7 bases; nucleotides not matched to a gene: 5. The DNA for the CDR3 is TGTGCCAGCAGCATAGGGACAGGGGTAAATGAGCAGTTCTTC. It codes for CASSIGTGVNEQFF.

This clone was counted a few times. This rearrangement joins TRBV19 to TRBJ1-6; perhaps TRBD1 as D (5 bases). The CDR3 totals 13 residues. V shed 6 bases and J shed 8 bases, with 11 bases lying between them. Germline CDR1 LNHDA, CDR2 SQIVND (reference sequence). The CDR3: CASRTVWDSPLHF. The CDR3 bases are TGTGCCAGTAGGACAGTTTGGGATTCACCCCTCCACTTT.

The chain employs TRBV14 and TRBJ1-2; D not resolved. There are 15 residues in the CDR3. V was cut by 0 bases and J by 3 bases, with 11 bases left in between. The germline gives CDR1 SGHDN, CDR2 FVKESK. This chain's CDR3 is CASSQEHRVDYGYTF. DNA for the CDR3: TGTGCCAGCAGCCAAGAGCACAGAGTCGACTATGGCTACACCTTC. Complete variable domain (other parts from reference TRBV14 and TRBJ1-2): EAGVTQFPSHSVIEKGQTVTLRCDPISGHDNLYWYRRVMGKEIKFLLHFVKESKQDESGMPNNRFLAERTGGTYSTLKVQPAELEDSGVYFCASSQEHRVDYGYTFGSGTRLTVV.

The rearrangement uses TRBV24-1 and TRBJ2-7, with 12 bases fitting TRBD1. Germline CDR1 and CDR2: KGHDR and SFDVKD. There are 14 residues in the CDR3. V was pared by 4 bases and J by 7 bases, with 4 bases of the junction left unmatched. The CDR3 sequence is CATSEGQGAGEQYF. The CDR3 DNA is TGTGCCACCAGTGAGGGACAGGGGGCAGGTGAGCAGTACTTC.

V and J are TRBV7-2 and TRBJ2-2; D is perhaps TRBD1 or TRBD2 (5 bases each). Germline CDR1 and CDR2: SGHTA and FQGNSA. V was cut by 2 bases and J by 5 bases, with 12 bases left in between. The CDR3 runs 15 residues. The CDR3 protein is CASSLSRDGTGELFF. In DNA form, the CDR3 reads TGTGCCAGCAGCTTATCAAGGGACGGGACCGGGGAGCTGTTTTTT.

The gene calls are TRBV19 and TRBJ2-1, with TRBD1 matching over 8 bases. J lost 5 bases, V lost 7 bases, and 7 bases had no gene match. CDR3 length: 14 residues. From germline, CDR1 is LNHDA and CDR2 SQIVND (reference sequence). The CDR3 sequence: CASKPGGLDNEQFF. CDR3 coding DNA: TGTGCCAGTAAGCCAGGGGGCCTTGACAATGAGCAGTTCTTC.

The chain is built from TRBV14 and TRBJ2-3; D gene ambiguous. Germline CDR1 and CDR2: SGHDN and FVKESK. V was pared by 3 bases and J by 2 bases, with 12 bases between. CDR3 length equals 15 residues. CDR3 loop: CASSHLGKNTDTQYF. As DNA, the CDR3 is TGTGCCAGCAGCCACCTGGGCAAGAACACAGATACGCAGTATTTT.

This clone was recorded once. The chain employs TRBV5-1 and TRBJ1-3; TRBD1 might be the D (5 bases). Germline V CDR1 and CDR2: SGHRS, YFSETQ. With 4 bases removed from V and 3 bases from J, the gap between germline ends came to 11 bases. This CDR3 region has 14 residues. The CDR3 DNA reads TGCGCCAGCAGCGAGGGGACCGATGGAAACACCATATATTTT. It translates to CASSEGTDGNTIYF.

The V gene is TRBV12-5, the J gene TRBJ1-5, with 7 bases that match TRBD1. J lost 6 bases, V lost 7 bases, and 12 bases had no gene match. The CDR3 contains 15 residues. Germline V gives CDR1 LGHNT, CDR2 FRNRAP. The CDR3 loop is CASAPTGLGGQPQHF. The DNA for the CDR3 is TGTGCTAGTGCCCCGACAGGGTTAGGCGGTCAGCCCCAGCATTTT.

J is TRBJ1-3 and V is TRBV25-1, with D tentatively TRBD1 (6 bases). CDR3 length: 17 amino acids. Germline values: CDR1 MGHDK, CDR2 SYGVNS. V lost 2 bases and J 1 base, leaving 15 bases between the germline ends. In DNA, the CDR3 is TGTGCCAGCAGTGAAAGGCCAGGGGTTGGATCTGGAAACACCATATATTTT. Its translation is CASSERPGVGSGNTIYF.

The chain couples TRBV28 to TRBJ1-6; 10 positions match TRBD1. With 8 bases clipped from V and 11 bases from J, the junction kept 18 bases outside the gene matches. Looked up from germline, CDR1 is MDHEN and CDR2 is SYDVKM. This CDR3 comprises 17 residues. CDR3 bases: TGTGCCAGCGGGGAGACAGGGGGCGGGGGGCGAGGGGCACCCCTCCACTTT. The encoded protein is CASGETGGGGRGAPLHF.

This clone appeared once. This chain connects TRBV10-3 to TRBJ2-1, with a weak D call TRBD2 (5 bases). The CDR3 has 16 amino acids. The germline gives CDR1 ENHRY, CDR2 SYGVKD. V shed 0 bases and J shed 0 bases, with 9 bases lying between them. The DNA of the CDR3 is TGTGCCATCAGTGAGTCGATAGGGAGCTCCTACAATGAGCAGTTCTTC. Translation: CAISESIGSSYNEQFF.

The chain is built from TRBV16 and TRBJ1-1; D remains unclear. The CDR3 runs to 14 residues. Germline CDR1 and CDR2: KGHSY and FQNENV. V dropped 4 bases and J dropped 4 bases, with 13 bases sitting between them. The CDR3: CASSLLLLSTEAFF. As DNA, the CDR3 is TGTGCCAGCAGCCTCCTTTTGCTGAGCACTGAAGCTTTCTTT.

The genes are TRBV19 and TRBJ1-1; no reliable D call. Germline V gene lookup returns CDR1 LNHDA and CDR2 SQIVND (reference sequence). Trimming stripped 3 bases from V and 3 bases from J, with 14 bases between. This CDR3 region has 15 residues. For the CDR3, the DNA is TGTGCCAGTAGTATCTTGGTCGCAAGGGACACTGAAGCTTTCTTT. It yields the protein CASSILVARDTEAFF. Full variable domain (outside the CDR3, taken from reference TRBV19 and TRBJ1-1): DGGITQSPKYLFRKEGQNVTLSCEQNLNHDAMYWYRQDPGQGLRLIYYSQIVNDFQKGDIAEGYSVSREKKESFPLTVTSAQKNPTAFYLCASSILVARDTEAFFGQGTRLTVV.

Worth noting for this clone: This specimen includes other DNA sequences encoding the same CDR3. V gene TRBV29-1 combines with J gene TRBJ2-2; TRBD1 is a possible D gene (5 bases). The germline CDR1 and CDR2 sequences are SQVTM and ANQGSEA. V lost 4 bases, J lost 2 bases, and 5 bases lay in between. This CDR3 spans 12 amino acids. The CDR3: CSVGTNTGELFF. The DNA for the CDR3 is TGCAGCGTTGGGACAAACACCGGGGAGCTGTTTTTT.

This clone was recorded once. This sequence joins TRBV15 and TRBJ1-2; D is unclear. V shed 0 bases and J shed 4 bases, with 12 bases lying between them. This CDR3 has 15 amino acids. Germline V gives CDR1 LNHNV, CDR2 YYDKDF (reference sequence). In DNA, the CDR3 is TGTGCCACCAGCAGAGATCGGGAGGCGAGCTATGGCTACACCTTC. Translated: CATSRDREASYGYTF.

The V call is TRBV14, the J call TRBJ2-5, with D uncertain. The CDR3 extends over 12 amino acids. Trimming pared 0 bases from V and 5 bases from J, leaving 4 bases between. CDR1 is SGHDN, CDR2 FVKESK, per germline. The CDR3 loop is CASSQERETQYF. CDR3 nucleotide sequence: TGTGCCAGCAGCCAAGAGAGGGAGACCCAGTACTTC. The variable domain in full, completed from reference TRBV14 and TRBJ2-5, reads EAGVTQFPSHSVIEKGQTVTLRCDPISGHDNLYWYRRVMGKEIKFLLHFVKESKQDESGMPNNRFLAERTGGTYSTLKVQPAELEDSGVYFCASSQERETQYFGPGTRLLVL.

As to this clone: At one boundary the junction diverges from the germline segment, which might be a read error. The V and J genes are TRBV28 and TRBJ1-3; D gene unclear. The germline CDR1 and CDR2 sequences are MDHEN and SYDVKM. The CDR3 consists of 13 residues. This CDR3 reads CACSNQPGNTIYF. The CDR3 DNA follows: TGTGCCTGCAGTAACCAACCCGGAAACACCATATATTTT. Full variable domain (outside the CDR3, taken from reference TRBV28 and TRBJ1-3): DVKVTQSSRYLVKRTGEKVFLECVQDMDHENMFWYRQDPGLGLRLIYFSYDVKMKEKGDIPEGYSVSREKKERFSLILESASTNQTSMYLCACSNQPGNTIYFGEGSWLTVV.

This chain uses TRBV9 with TRBJ2-1; the D is unclear. Germline V gene data show CDR1 as SGDLS and CDR2 as YYNGEE. V gave up 4 bases and J gave up 0 bases, with 17 bases separating them. This CDR3 comprises 17 residues. CDR3 nucleotides: TGTGCCAGCAGCCCGGTGAGGAACAGAAACTCCTACAATGAGCAGTTCTTC. This translates into CASSPVRNRNSYNEQFF.

The table lists this clone with a count of one. This chain uses TRBV4-1 with TRBJ2-7; TRBD2 might be the D (5 bases). Trimming took off 0 bases at V and 3 bases at J, with 15 bases between the two ends. This CDR3 is built from 16 residues. Germline V lookup: CDR1 MGHRA, CDR2 YSYEKL. CDR3 DNA: TGCGCCAGCAGCCAAGAAGGAGGACCCCCGTACTACGAGCAGTACTTC. Residues: CASSQEGGPPYYEQYF.

The rearrangement joins TRBV18 to TRBJ1-3; D is unresolved. The CDR3 has 13 residues. Germline values: CDR1 KGHSH, CDR2 LQKENI. Trimming shortened V by 0 bases and J by 1 base, and 1 base separated the two germline ends. The CDR3 nucleotides are TGTGCCAGCTCACCACCATCTGGAAACACCATATATTTT. This gives the protein CASSPPSGNTIYF.